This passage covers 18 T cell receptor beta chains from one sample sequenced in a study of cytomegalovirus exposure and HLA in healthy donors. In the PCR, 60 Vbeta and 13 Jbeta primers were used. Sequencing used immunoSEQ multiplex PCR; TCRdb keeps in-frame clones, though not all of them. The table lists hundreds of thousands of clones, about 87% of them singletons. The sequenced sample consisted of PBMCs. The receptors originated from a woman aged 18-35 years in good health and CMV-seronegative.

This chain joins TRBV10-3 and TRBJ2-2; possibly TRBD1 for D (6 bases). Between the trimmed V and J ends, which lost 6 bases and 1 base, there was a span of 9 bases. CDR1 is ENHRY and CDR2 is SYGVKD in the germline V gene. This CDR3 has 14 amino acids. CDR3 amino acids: CAIREDRNTGELFF. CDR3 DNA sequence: TGTGCCATCAGAGAGGACAGGAACACCGGGGAGCTGTTTTTT.

The CDR3 sequence is CASSRTGNYGYTF. The CDR3 nucleotides are TGTGCCAGCAGTCGCACAGGGAACTATGGCTACACCTTC. The chain carries TRBV9 and TRBJ1-2; possibly TRBD1 for D (6 bases). Germline CDR1 reads SGDLS; CDR2 reads YYNGEE. The CDR3 extends over 13 amino acids. V was clipped by 5 bases and J by 2 bases, with 10 bases between them. The variable domain in full, with the rest retrieved from reference TRBV9 and TRBJ1-2, is DSGVTQTPKHLITATGQRVTLRCSPRSGDLSVYWYQQSLDQGLQFLIQYYNGEERAKGNILERFSAQQFPDLHSELNLSSLELGDSALYFCASSRTGNYGYTFGSGTRLTVV.

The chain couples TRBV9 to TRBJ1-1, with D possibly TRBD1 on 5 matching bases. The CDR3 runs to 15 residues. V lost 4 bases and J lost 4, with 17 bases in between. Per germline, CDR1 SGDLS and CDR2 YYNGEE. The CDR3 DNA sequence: TGTGCCAGCAGCCCACCCCTCGGTGACAGCACTGAAGCTTTCTTT. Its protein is CASSPPLGDSTEAFF.

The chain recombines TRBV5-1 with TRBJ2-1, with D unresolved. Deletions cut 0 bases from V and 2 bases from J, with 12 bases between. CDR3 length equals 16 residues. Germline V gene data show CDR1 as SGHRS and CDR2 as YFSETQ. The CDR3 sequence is CASSLASVYPYNEQFF. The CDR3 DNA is TGCGCCAGCAGCTTGGCCTCCGTCTATCCCTACAATGAGCAGTTCTTC. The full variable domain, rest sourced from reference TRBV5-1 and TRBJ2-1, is KAGVTQTPRYLIKTRGQQVTLSCSPISGHRSVSWYQQTPGQGLQFLFEYFSETQRNKGNFPGRFSGRQFSNSRSEMNVSTLELGDSALYLCASSLASVYPYNEQFFGPGTRLTVL.

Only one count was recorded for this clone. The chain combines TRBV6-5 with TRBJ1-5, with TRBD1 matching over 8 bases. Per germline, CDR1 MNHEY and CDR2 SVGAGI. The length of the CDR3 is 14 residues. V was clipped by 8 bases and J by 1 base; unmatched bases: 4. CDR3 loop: CASSDRGSNQPQHF. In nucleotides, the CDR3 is TGTGCCAGCTCAGACAGGGGAAGCAATCAGCCCCAGCATTTT.

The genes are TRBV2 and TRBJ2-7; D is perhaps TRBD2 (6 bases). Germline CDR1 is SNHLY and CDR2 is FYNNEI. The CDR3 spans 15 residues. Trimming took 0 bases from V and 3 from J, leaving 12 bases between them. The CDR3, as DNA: TGTGCCAGCAGTGAAGCGGGGGGAATCGGCTACGAGCAGTACTTC. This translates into CASSEAGGIGYEQYF.

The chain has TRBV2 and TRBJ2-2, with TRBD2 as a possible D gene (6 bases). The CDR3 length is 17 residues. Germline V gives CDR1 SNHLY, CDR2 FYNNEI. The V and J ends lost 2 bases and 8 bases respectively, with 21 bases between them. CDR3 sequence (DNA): TGTGCCAGCAGTGAAAGAGGGGAGGTTAGCATTTCAGGGGAGCTGTTTTTT. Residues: CASSERGEVSISGELFF.

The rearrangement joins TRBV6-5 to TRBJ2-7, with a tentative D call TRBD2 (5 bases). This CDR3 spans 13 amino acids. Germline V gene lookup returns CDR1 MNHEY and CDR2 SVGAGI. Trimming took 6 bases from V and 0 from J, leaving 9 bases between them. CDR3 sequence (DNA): TGTGCCAGCAGCTCGAGGGTCTCCTACGAGCAGTACTTC. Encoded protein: CASSSRVSYEQYF.

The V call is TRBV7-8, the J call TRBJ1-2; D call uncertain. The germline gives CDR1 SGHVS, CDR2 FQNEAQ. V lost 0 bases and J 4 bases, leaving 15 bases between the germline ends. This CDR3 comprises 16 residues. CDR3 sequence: CASSLAVGAGAYGYTF. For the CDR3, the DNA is TGTGCCAGCAGCTTAGCGGTGGGCGCCGGTGCCTATGGCTACACCTTC.

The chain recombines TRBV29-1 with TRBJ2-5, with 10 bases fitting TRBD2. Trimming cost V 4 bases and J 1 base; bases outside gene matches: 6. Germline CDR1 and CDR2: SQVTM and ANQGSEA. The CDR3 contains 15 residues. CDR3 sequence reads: CSVGVAGGLQETQYF. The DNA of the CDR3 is TGCAGCGTTGGGGTAGCGGGGGGCCTCCAAGAGACCCAGTACTTC.

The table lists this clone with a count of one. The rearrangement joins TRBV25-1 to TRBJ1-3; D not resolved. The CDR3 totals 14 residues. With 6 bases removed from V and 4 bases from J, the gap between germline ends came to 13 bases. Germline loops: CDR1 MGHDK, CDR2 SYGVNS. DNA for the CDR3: TGTGCCAGCAGGACGGCAGGAGGGGGAAACACCATATATTTT. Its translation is CASRTAGGGNTIYF.

CDR3 residues: CASSQTVSVEQYF. CDR3 nucleotides: TGTGCCAGCAGTCAGACAGTGTCAGTCGAGCAGTACTTC. The rearrangement uses TRBV6-5 and TRBJ2-7, with a possible D match to TRBD1 (5 bases). Germline CDR1 reads MNHEY; CDR2 reads SVGAGI. The CDR3 contains 13 residues. V gave up 5 bases and J gave up 6 bases, with 14 bases separating them.

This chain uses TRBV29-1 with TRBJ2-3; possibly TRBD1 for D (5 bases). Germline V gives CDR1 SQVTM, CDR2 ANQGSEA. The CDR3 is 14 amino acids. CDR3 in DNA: TGCAGTAACACGGATTCCAGGGTGGGAGATACGCAGTATTTT. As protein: CSNTDSRVGDTQYF.

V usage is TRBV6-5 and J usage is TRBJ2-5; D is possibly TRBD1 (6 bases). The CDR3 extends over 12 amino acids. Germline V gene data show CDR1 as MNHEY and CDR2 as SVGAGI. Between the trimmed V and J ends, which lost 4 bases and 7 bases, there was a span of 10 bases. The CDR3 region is CASSSRGGTQYF. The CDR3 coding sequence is TGTGCCAGCAGTTCGAGAGGGGGGACCCAGTACTTC.

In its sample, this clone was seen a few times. CDR3 protein: CASSSWQNEKLFF. The CDR3 DNA reads TGTGCCAGTTCTTCATGGCAAAATGAAAAACTGTTTTTT. This rearrangement joins TRBV27 to TRBJ1-4; no clear D gene. Trimming removed 9 bases from V and 5 bases from J, with 13 bases in between. The CDR3 extends over 13 amino acids. CDR1 and CDR2 from the germline V gene are MNHEY and SMNVEV (reference sequence).

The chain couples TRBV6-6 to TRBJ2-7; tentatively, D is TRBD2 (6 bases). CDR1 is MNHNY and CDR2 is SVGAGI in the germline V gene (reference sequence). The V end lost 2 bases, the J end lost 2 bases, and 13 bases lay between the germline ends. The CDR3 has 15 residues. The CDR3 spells CASSYRKEGTYEQYF. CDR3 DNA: TGTGCCAGCAGTTACCGGAAGGAGGGAACCTACGAGCAGTACTTC.

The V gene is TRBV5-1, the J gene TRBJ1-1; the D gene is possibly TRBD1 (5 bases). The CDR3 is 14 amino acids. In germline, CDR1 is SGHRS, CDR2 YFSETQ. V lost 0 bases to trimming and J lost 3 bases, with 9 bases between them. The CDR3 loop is CASSLGRRDTEAFF. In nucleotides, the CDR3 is TGCGCCAGCAGCTTGGGTCGCAGGGACACTGAAGCTTTCTTT.

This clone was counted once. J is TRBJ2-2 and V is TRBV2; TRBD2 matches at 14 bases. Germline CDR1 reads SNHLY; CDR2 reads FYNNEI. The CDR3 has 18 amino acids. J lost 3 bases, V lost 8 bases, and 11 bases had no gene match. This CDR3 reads CASWGGTSGGLDTGELFF. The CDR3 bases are TGTGCCAGCTGGGGGGGGACTAGCGGGGGTCTTGACACCGGGGAGCTGTTTTTT.